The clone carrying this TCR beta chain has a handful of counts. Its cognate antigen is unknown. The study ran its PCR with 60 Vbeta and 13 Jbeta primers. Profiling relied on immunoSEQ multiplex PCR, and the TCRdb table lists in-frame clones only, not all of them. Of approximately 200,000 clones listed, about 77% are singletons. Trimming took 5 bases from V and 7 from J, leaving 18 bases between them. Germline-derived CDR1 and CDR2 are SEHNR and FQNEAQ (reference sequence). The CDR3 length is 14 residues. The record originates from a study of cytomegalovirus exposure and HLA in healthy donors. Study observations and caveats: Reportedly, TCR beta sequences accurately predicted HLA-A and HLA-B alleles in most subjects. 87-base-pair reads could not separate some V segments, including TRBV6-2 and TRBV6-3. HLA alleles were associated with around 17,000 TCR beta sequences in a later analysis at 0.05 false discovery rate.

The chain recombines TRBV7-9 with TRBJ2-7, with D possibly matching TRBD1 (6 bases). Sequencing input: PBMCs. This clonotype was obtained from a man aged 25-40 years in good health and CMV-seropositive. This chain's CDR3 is CASSRWTEEWEQYF. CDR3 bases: TGTGCCAGCAGCCGCTGGACAGAGGAGTGGGAGCAGTACTTC.